This entry lists 24 T cell receptor beta chains sequenced from one sample in a study of shared T cell receptors in the human thymus (dated by TCRdb to the early 2020s). The library was generated by the immunoSEQ multiplex PCR assay. Drawn from immuneACCESS, this table holds only the in-frame rearrangements with V and J called that TCRdb kept. Clones are partly lost; checked studies trace under half to an unresolved V gene and leave the rest unexplained. This sample lists approximately 660,000 clones; more than 75% were detected once. The ten biggest clones cover approximately 0.011% of the sample. This sample was also put to use in a study of human thymus T cells.

The sample taken for sequencing was thymocytes. These receptors were collected from a boy less than two years old with a congenital heart defect. Donor details come from another sample of the same person, matched by shared clones.

The rearrangement links TRBV27 to TRBJ2-2; no definite D call. This CDR3 is 13 amino acids long. The V gene's germline CDR1 is MNHEY and CDR2 SMNVEV (reference sequence). The V gene lost 8 bases and the J gene lost 4 bases, with 11 bases spanning the gap. The CDR3 here is CASQSFFTGELFF. The CDR3 DNA is TGTGCCAGCCAGTCCTTTTTCACCGGGGAGCTGTTTTTT.

Only one count was recorded for this clone. The rearrangement uses TRBV6-1 and TRBJ1-2, with D maybe TRBD1 (6 bases). This CDR3 region has 11 residues. CDR1 MNHNS and CDR2 SASEGT come from the germline V gene. Trimming left V 9 bases short and J 2 bases short, with 7 bases between. CDR3 protein: CASRGNYGYTF. CDR3 sequence (DNA): TGTGCCAGTAGGGGGAACTATGGCTACACCTTC.

The genes are TRBV19 and TRBJ1-5; 7 bases map to TRBD1. CDR1 is LNHDA and CDR2 is SQIVND in the germline V gene (reference sequence). V trimming: 7 bases; J trimming: 1 base; junction bases outside the gene matches: 7. There are 15 residues in the CDR3. The CDR3 nucleotides read TGTGCCAGTATGCGGCAGGGACAGAGCAATCAGCCCCAGCATTTT. Its protein product is CASMRQGQSNQPQHF. The whole variable domain, remainder taken from reference TRBV19 and TRBJ1-5, is DGGITQSPKYLFRKEGQNVTLSCEQNLNHDAMYWYRQDPGQGLRLIYYSQIVNDFQKGDIAEGYSVSREKKESFPLTVTSAQKNPTAFYLCASMRQGQSNQPQHFGDGTRLSIL.

This clone was seen a handful of times. V usage is TRBV7-7 and J usage is TRBJ2-1; D is uncertain. CDR1 SSHAT and CDR2 FNYEAQ come from the germline V gene (reference sequence). The germline V and J ends were trimmed by 3 bases and 0 bases, with 12 bases remaining between them. The CDR3 extends over 16 amino acids. The CDR3: CASSLPLVPSYNEQFF. The CDR3, as DNA: TGTGCCAGCAGCTTGCCACTGGTCCCCTCCTACAATGAGCAGTTCTTC.

The rearrangement joins TRBV9 to TRBJ1-4; D is undetermined. The V and J ends lost 4 bases and 2 bases respectively, with 15 bases between them. This CDR3 region has 16 residues. Germline V gene lookup returns CDR1 SGDLS and CDR2 YYNGEE. The CDR3 loop is CASSLREGGTNEKLFF. The CDR3 DNA reads TGTGCCAGCAGCTTGCGAGAGGGAGGTACTAATGAAAAACTGTTTTTT.

This rearrangement joins TRBV5-5 to TRBJ2-5; 9 bases are shared with TRBD1. There are 13 residues in the CDR3. J was trimmed by 4 bases and V by 4 bases; bases with no gene match: 2. The germline gives CDR1 SGHKS, CDR2 YYEKEE (reference sequence). The CDR3 nucleotides read TGTGCCAGCAGCCACAGGGGGCCAGAGACCCAGTACTTC. This codes for CASSHRGPETQYF.

The chain carries TRBV4-3 and TRBJ2-5; D perhaps matches TRBD2 (5 bases). Germline lookup yields CDR1 LGHNA and CDR2 YSLEER. V gave up 0 bases and J gave up 1 base, with 12 bases separating them. The CDR3 has 16 residues. The CDR3 here is CASSQDRGHSQETQYF. The CDR3 DNA reads TGCGCCAGCAGCCAAGATCGGGGTCACTCCCAAGAGACCCAGTACTTC.

The V gene is TRBV25-1, the J gene TRBJ2-7, with TRBD1 identical over 8 bases. The CDR3 spans 16 residues. Germline V CDR1 and CDR2: MGHDK, SYGVNS. V lost 4 bases, J lost 7 bases, and 15 bases stayed unmatched. The CDR3 DNA is TGTGCCAGCAGTGGAAAGGACAGGGAGAGGTTCGGAGAGCAGTACTTC. Its protein is CASSGKDRERFGEQYF.

This clone was detected only once. The rearrangement uses TRBV10-3 and TRBJ2-2; 14 positions agree with TRBD2. The germline V gene has CDR1 ENHRY and CDR2 SYGVKD. The CDR3 consists of 20 residues. V dropped 2 bases and J dropped 4; count of bases not matched to a gene: 12. The CDR3, as DNA: TGTGCCATCAGTGAGGCACAGGCGGGACTAGCGGGAGAGACCACCGGGGAGCTGTTTTTT. This encodes CAISEAQAGLAGETTGELFF.

The rearrangement uses TRBV7-9 and TRBJ2-1, with 7 bases identical to TRBD2. Per germline, CDR1 SEHNR and CDR2 FQNEAQ (reference sequence). The CDR3 contains 16 residues. The V segment lost 3 bases and the J segment 0 bases; nucleotides outside the gene matches: 5. The CDR3 region has the DNA TGTGCCAGCAGCTTCATAGGGAGGGGCTCCTACAATGAGCAGTTCTTC. Encoded protein: CASSFIGRGSYNEQFF.

This clone was picked up a small number of times. The chain recombines TRBV18 with TRBJ2-7, with 10 positions matching TRBD2. Germline V gives CDR1 KGHSH, CDR2 LQKENI. The CDR3 covers 14 residues. The trim removed 9 bases at V and 4 bases at J, leaving 9 bases unmatched. CDR3 in amino acids: CASSSGSNRYEQYF. The CDR3, as DNA: TGTGCCAGTTCTAGCGGGAGCAACAGGTACGAGCAGTACTTC. Supplemented by reference TRBV18 and TRBJ2-7, the full variable domain reads NAGVMQNPRHLVRRRGQEARLRCSPMKGHSHVYWYRQLPEEGLKFMVYLQKENIIDESGMPKERFSAEFPKEGPSILRIQQVVRGDSAAYFCASSSGSNRYEQYFGPGTRLTVT.

The rearrangement uses TRBV2 and TRBJ2-1, with D unresolved. V was pared by 2 bases and J by 6 bases, with 14 bases between. This CDR3 has 15 residues. The V gene's germline CDR1 is SNHLY and CDR2 FYNNEI. The CDR3 DNA follows: TGTGCCAGCAGTGAACCTGGTATACTGAGCAATGAGCAGTTCTTC. Translation gives CASSEPGILSNEQFF.

The V and J genes are TRBV30 and TRBJ2-6; unclear D gene. Germline CDR1 reads GTSNPN; CDR2 reads SVGIG (reference sequence). The CDR3 totals 12 residues. Trimming removed 4 bases at V and 3 bases at J, with 4 bases between. The CDR3: CAWTRGANVLTF. CDR3 in DNA: TGTGCCTGGACTCGTGGGGCCAACGTCCTGACTTTC.

The gene calls are TRBV11-2 and TRBJ2-6; 7 bases are a match to TRBD1. The CDR3 is 19 amino acids. The germline CDR1 and CDR2 sequences are SGHAT and FQNNGV. Losses at the gene ends were 5 bases for V and 0 bases for J; bases not matched to a gene: 13. CDR3 sequence: CASSPRQGRPFSGANVLTF. CDR3 DNA: TGTGCCAGCAGCCCCCGACAGGGCCGCCCATTCTCTGGGGCCAACGTCCTGACTTTC.

Written as DNA, the CDR3 is TGTGCCAGCAGCCTCCACCCCCGAAGACCCCTCGGGAGGGGAGGAGATGGCTACACCTTC. Amino acid sequence: CASSLHPRRPLGRGGDGYTF. V is TRBV4-2 and J is TRBJ1-2; a weak D match, TRBD1 (5 bases). The CDR3 runs 20 residues. V was trimmed by 4 bases and J by 6 bases, leaving 33 bases between them. Germline V CDR1 and CDR2: LGHNA, YNFKEQ.

This chain links TRBV6-5 with TRBJ2-3; 7 nucleotides agree with TRBD1. The ends lost 6 bases at V and 4 bases at J; junction bases unmatched: 7. The CDR3 is made up of 14 amino acids. The germline CDR1 and CDR2 sequences are MNHEY and SVGAGI. The CDR3 region is CASRQGPAADTQYF. CDR3 nucleotides: TGTGCCAGCAGACAGGGGCCCGCGGCAGATACGCAGTATTTT.

The genes are TRBV28 and TRBJ2-1; D is uncertain. CDR3 size: 17 residues. The germline V and J ends were trimmed by 5 bases and 0 bases, with 17 bases remaining between them. Germline lookup yields CDR1 MDHEN and CDR2 SYDVKM. The chain's CDR3 is CASSVGFLHSSYNEQFF. DNA of the CDR3: TGTGCCAGCAGTGTCGGCTTTTTACACAGCTCCTACAATGAGCAGTTCTTC.

The V call is TRBV27, the J call TRBJ2-7; D is perhaps TRBD1 (5 bases). The germline V gene has CDR1 MNHEY and CDR2 SMNVEV (reference sequence). This CDR3 spans 15 amino acids. Trimming took off 2 bases at V and 7 bases at J, with 18 bases between the two ends. This CDR3 reads CASSLVGAPLWEQYF. The CDR3 DNA sequence: TGTGCCAGCAGTTTAGTAGGGGCGCCCCTGTGGGAGCAGTACTTC.

J is TRBJ2-7 and V is TRBV1; the listed D gene, TRBD2, was not tested against the DNA. TRBV1 is a listed pseudogene. This CDR3 is 16 amino acids long. CDR3 DNA: TGCACCAGCAGCCTCAGTTGCGTCCTAGCCTTATACGAGCAGTACTTC. Its protein is CTSSLSCVLALYEQYF.

This chain uses TRBV19 with TRBJ1-5; D is unclear. The CDR3 runs to 22 residues. CDR1 and CDR2 from the germline V gene are LNHDA and SQIVND (reference sequence). Deletions cut 7 bases from V and 2 bases from J, with 36 bases between. The DNA for the CDR3 is TGTGCCAGTAAAGGTCGACGTAAGGAGGGAAAGAAGGTCGAAAGTGGCAATCAGCCCCAGCATTTT. Translating gives CASKGRRKEGKKVESGNQPQHF. The full variable domain, its missing parts supplied by reference TRBV19 and TRBJ1-5, is DGGITQSPKYLFRKEGQNVTLSCEQNLNHDAMYWYRQDPGQGLRLIYYSQIVNDFQKGDIAEGYSVSREKKESFPLTVTSAQKNPTAFYLCASKGRRKEGKKVESGNQPQHFGDGTRLSIL.

The chain combines TRBV29-1 with TRBJ2-1; TRBD2 aligns across 11 bases. Germline values: CDR1 SQVTM, CDR2 ANQGSEA. CDR3 length: 15 amino acids. The CDR3 nucleotides are TGCAGGGGGCTAGGGACTAGCGGAGACCACAATGAGCAGTTCTTC. Protein: CRGLGTSGDHNEQFF.

This chain connects TRBV4-3 to TRBJ2-1; 13 bases agree with TRBD2. The V and J ends lost 0 bases and 8 bases, in that order; junction bases with no gene match: 10. The CDR3 runs to 18 residues. The V gene's germline CDR1 is LGHNA and CDR2 YSLEER. The CDR3: CASSQEVRTSGSGDEQFF. The CDR3 DNA sequence: TGCGCCAGCAGCCAAGAGGTCCGGACTAGCGGGAGTGGAGATGAGCAGTTCTTC.

The chain links TRBV7-9 to TRBJ1-2; maybe TRBD1 (5 bases). V gave up 1 base and J gave up 0 bases, with 9 bases separating them. The CDR3 totals 15 residues. Germline V gene lookup returns CDR1 SEHNR and CDR2 FQNEAQ (reference sequence). CDR3 amino acids: CASSLVDRANYGYTF. The CDR3 DNA is TGTGCCAGCAGCTTAGTAGACAGAGCTAACTATGGCTACACCTTC. The full variable domain, completed using reference TRBV7-9 and TRBJ1-2, is DTGVSQNPRHKITKRGQNVTFRCDPISEHNRLYWYRQTLGQGPEFLTYFQNEAQLEKSRLLSDRFSAERPKGSFSTLEIQRTEQGDSAMYLCASSLVDRANYGYTFGSGTRLTVV.

J is TRBJ2-7 and V is TRBV4-1; 8 bases fit TRBD1. J lost 2 bases, V lost 3 bases, and 3 bases had no gene match. Germline V gives CDR1 MGHRA, CDR2 YSYEKL. The CDR3 sequence is 14 residues long. The CDR3 DNA follows: TGCGCCAGCAGCCAGGGACAGGAGGCCTACGAGCAGTACTTC. Translation gives CASSQGQEAYEQYF.